This T cell receptor beta chain was sequenced in a study of shared clonotypes between healthy human individuals. General study points: Clonotype sharing among donors likely depends on sequencing depth. Naive subsets usually exceeded memory subsets in estimated richness.

This CDR3 contains 15 residues. Trimming removed 0 bases from V and 7 bases from J, with 10 bases in between. Looked up from germline, CDR1 is LGHNA and CDR2 is YSLEER. Comments on this clone: Its antigen remains unknown.

Replicate PCRs for sorted subsets used approximately 220 ng DNA; this equaled around 28,000 T cell genomes. Sequencing was performed with immunoSEQ multiplex PCR; in TCRdb, only in-frame clones are kept and a portion is missing. This sample has around 940,000 clones, with about three quarters found just once. CD4+ cells underwent separation, giving CD45RA+ naive and CD45RA-negative memory subsets. The receptor's source is a man aged 18 to 30 in good health. Sequenced material: memory CD4+ T cells sorted from blood. Subset given: CD45RA-negative fraction. The chain is built from TRBV4-3 and TRBJ1-6; D remains unclear. CDR3 DNA sequence: TGCGCCAGCAGCCAAGAAAAAGGGTTGAATTCACCCCTCCACTTT. This translates into CASSQEKGLNSPLHF.